Below are 18 T cell receptor beta chains sequenced from a single sample in a study of T cell responses to AZD1222 COVID-19 vaccine. TCRdb's copy holds only in-frame clones and misses some; the assay was immunoSEQ multiplex PCR. In the table there are fewer than 120,000 clones, about 85% of which are singletons. This specimen was peripheral blood, taken on day 0 of AZD1222 vaccination. Source of these receptors: an adult in good health.

This rearrangement joins TRBV7-3 to TRBJ2-1, with 7 positions matching TRBD2. The CDR3 covers 16 residues. Germline V gene data show CDR1 as SGHTA and CDR2 as FQGTGA. The V segment lost 5 bases and the J segment 10 bases; nucleotides outside the gene matches: 17. The CDR3 loop reads CASSQLGGSTVREQFF. CDR3 sequence (DNA): TGTGCCAGCAGCCAACTCGGCGGGAGCACCGTTAGAGAGCAGTTCTTC. Looking up the rest from reference TRBV7-3 and TRBJ2-1 gives the full variable domain: GAGVSQTPSNKVTEKGKYVELRCDPISGHTALYWYRQSLGQGPEFLIYFQGTGAADDSGLPNDRFFAVRPEGSVSTLKIQRTERGDSAVYLCASSQLGGSTVREQFFGPGTRLTVL.

This rearrangement joins TRBV6-5 to TRBJ2-1; 8 nucleotides line up with TRBD1. The CDR3 totals 14 residues. The germline CDR1 and CDR2 sequences are MNHEY and SVGAGI. The junction had 13 bases not matched to a gene; V was cut back by 7 bases and J by 11 bases. The CDR3 DNA is TGTGCCAGCACCGAAACCTGGACAGGGCCGAAGCAGTTCTTC. It is translated as CASTETWTGPKQFF.

V gene TRBV7-6 combines with J gene TRBJ1-4; D is ambiguous. The ends were cut back, 1 base at V and 4 bases at J, with 10 bases in the middle. This CDR3 is 15 amino acids long. Germline CDR1 reads SGHVS; CDR2 reads FNYEAQ. The CDR3 DNA sequence: TGTGCCAGCAGCTTAGAACCCAGCTTTAATGAAAAACTGTTTTTT. Its protein is CASSLEPSFNEKLFF.

This clone has more than one count but fewer than ten. This sequence joins TRBV3-1 (or the pseudogene TRBV3-2) and TRBJ1-2; maybe TRBD1 (5 bases). The germline CDR1 and CDR2 sequences are LGHDT and YNNKEL (reference sequence). CDR3 length: 14 residues. V was clipped by 1 base and J by 8 bases, with 14 bases between them. The DNA for the CDR3 is TGTGCCAGCAGCCAAGGTGGGGCATTAGGCGGCTACACCTTC. Translated: CASSQGGALGGYTF.

Only a few counts were recorded for this clone. The rearrangement uses TRBV29-1 and TRBJ2-7; TRBD1 aligns across 8 bases. CDR3 size: 14 residues. Per germline, CDR1 SQVTM and CDR2 ANQGSEA. The V segment lost 4 bases and the J segment 2 bases; nucleotides outside the gene matches: 7. CDR3 sequence reads: CSVGEGQGTYEQYF. The DNA for the CDR3 is TGCAGCGTTGGGGAAGGACAGGGAACCTACGAGCAGTACTTC.

This sequence joins TRBV30 and TRBJ1-5; D might be TRBD1 (5 bases). In germline, CDR1 is GTSNPN, CDR2 SVGIG (reference sequence). Between the trimmed V and J ends, which lost 8 bases and 0 bases, there was a span of 11 bases. The CDR3 extends over 13 amino acids. CDR3 loop: CALGTYSNQPQHF. CDR3 nucleotide sequence: TGTGCCCTAGGGACGTATAGCAATCAGCCCCAGCATTTT.

CDR3 coding DNA: TGTGCCAGTAGTGTGACAGGGGGCCTTGAGACCCAGTACTTC. Its protein is CASSVTGGLETQYF. This chain uses TRBV19 with TRBJ2-5, with TRBD1 matching over 10 bases. V was pared by 5 bases and J by 5 bases, with 5 bases of the junction left unmatched. The CDR3 contains 14 residues. CDR1 and CDR2 (germline): LNHDA, SQIVND (reference sequence).

J is TRBJ1-5 and V is TRBV7-2; weak D call: TRBD1 (6 bases). The CDR3 is made up of 15 amino acids. The ends were cut back, 6 bases at V and 2 bases at J, with 14 bases in the middle. Germline lookup yields CDR1 SGHTA and CDR2 FQGNSA. CDR3 amino acids: CASSLHREGNQPQHF. CDR3 coding DNA: TGTGCCAGCAGTTTGCACAGGGAGGGCAATCAGCCCCAGCATTTT.

This clone turned up a few times. The rearrangement joins TRBV5-4 to TRBJ1-2; 9 nucleotides align to TRBD1. The CDR3 extends over 14 amino acids. CDR1 and CDR2 (germline): SGHNT, YYREEE (reference sequence). The V gene end was trimmed by 4 bases and the J gene end by 5 bases; junction bases not matched to a gene: 6. CDR3 DNA sequence: TGTGCCAGCAGCATGGACAGGGGAAAGTATGGCTACACCTTC. Amino acids: CASSMDRGKYGYTF.

The rearrangement joins TRBV7-2 to TRBJ2-7; D is ambiguous. Trimming left V 8 bases short and J 0 bases short, with 5 bases between. The CDR3 is made up of 11 amino acids. Germline lookup yields CDR1 SGHTA and CDR2 FQGNSA. The CDR3 loop reads CASGSSYEQYF. Written as DNA, the CDR3 is TGTGCCAGCGGCAGCTCCTACGAGCAGTACTTC.

V gene TRBV3-1 (or the pseudogene TRBV3-2) combines with J gene TRBJ1-4; the D is unclear. This CDR3 has 16 residues. V shed 0 bases and J shed 7 bases, with 15 bases lying between them. Germline CDR1 reads LGHDT; CDR2 reads YNNKEL (reference sequence). The CDR3 sequence is CASSQEYAGGSEKLFF. The CDR3 region has the DNA TGTGCCAGCAGCCAAGAATATGCAGGCGGAAGTGAAAAACTGTTTTTT.

As concerns this clone: Other DNA sequences in the sample encode the same CDR3. V is TRBV19 and J is TRBJ2-5; D is possibly TRBD2 (5 bases). The CDR3 has 12 amino acids. V lost 1 base, J lost 5 bases, and 5 bases lay in between. The V gene's germline CDR1 is LNHDA and CDR2 SQIVND (reference sequence). Here the CDR3 reads CASSIGGETQYF. The CDR3 DNA is TGTGCCAGTAGTATAGGAGGGGAGACCCAGTACTTC.

The chain combines TRBV29-1 with TRBJ2-7; maybe TRBD1 (7 bases). Deletions cut 6 bases from V and 3 bases from J, with 12 bases between. The length of the CDR3 is 12 residues. Germline CDR1 is SQVTM and CDR2 is ANQGSEA. CDR3 amino acids: CSVEGAVYEQYF. DNA for the CDR3: TGCAGCGTGGAGGGGGCGGTCTACGAGCAGTACTTC.

The chain links TRBV18 to TRBJ1-5; D unclear. The CDR3 runs 16 residues. The germline V gene has CDR1 KGHSH and CDR2 LQKENI. V was shortened by 2 bases and J by 3 bases, with 14 bases between the two germline ends. Written as DNA, the CDR3 is TGTGCCAGCTCACCAACGGCGATGGGTTACAATCAGCCCCAGCATTTT. This sequence encodes CASSPTAMGYNQPQHF.

In this sample, this clone turned up a few times. The V and J genes are TRBV12-3 or TRBV12-4 and TRBJ1-1; D not resolved. The CDR3 sequence is 13 residues long. Between the trimmed V and J ends, which lost 3 bases and 1 base, there was a span of 6 bases. The CDR3 DNA reads as TGTGCCAGCAGTTTTAATCAGAACACTGAAGCTTTCTTT. The encoded protein is CASSFNQNTEAFF.

V is TRBV24-1 and J is TRBJ2-1; 10 positions match TRBD1. The CDR3 spans 16 residues. The germline gives CDR1 KGHDR, CDR2 SFDVKD. J lost 4 bases, V lost 3 bases, and 5 bases had no gene match. CDR3 sequence reads: CATSDAGQGIYNEQFF. As DNA, the CDR3 is TGTGCCACCAGTGATGCGGGACAGGGGATATACAATGAGCAGTTCTTC.

V is TRBV10-2 and J is TRBJ2-5, with TRBD1 matching over 7 bases. Losses at the gene ends were 6 bases for V and 1 base for J; bases not matched to a gene: 5. The CDR3 is 14 amino acids. Germline V gives CDR1 WSHSY, CDR2 SAAADI. The CDR3 is CASSPTGLQETQYF. CDR3 DNA sequence: TGCGCCAGCAGCCCGACAGGGCTCCAAGAGACCCAGTACTTC.

Of note for this clone: The same CDR3 also results from other DNA sequences found in this sample. The chain is built from TRBV6-2 or TRBV6-3 and TRBJ1-6; D remains ambiguous. In germline, CDR1 is MNHEY, CDR2 SVGEGT. Deletions cut 2 bases from V and 6 bases from J, with 8 bases between. The CDR3 has 14 residues. CDR3 coding DNA: TGTGCCAGCAGTTACAGTGGTGGTAATTCACCCCTCCACTTT. This sequence encodes CASSYSGGNSPLHF.